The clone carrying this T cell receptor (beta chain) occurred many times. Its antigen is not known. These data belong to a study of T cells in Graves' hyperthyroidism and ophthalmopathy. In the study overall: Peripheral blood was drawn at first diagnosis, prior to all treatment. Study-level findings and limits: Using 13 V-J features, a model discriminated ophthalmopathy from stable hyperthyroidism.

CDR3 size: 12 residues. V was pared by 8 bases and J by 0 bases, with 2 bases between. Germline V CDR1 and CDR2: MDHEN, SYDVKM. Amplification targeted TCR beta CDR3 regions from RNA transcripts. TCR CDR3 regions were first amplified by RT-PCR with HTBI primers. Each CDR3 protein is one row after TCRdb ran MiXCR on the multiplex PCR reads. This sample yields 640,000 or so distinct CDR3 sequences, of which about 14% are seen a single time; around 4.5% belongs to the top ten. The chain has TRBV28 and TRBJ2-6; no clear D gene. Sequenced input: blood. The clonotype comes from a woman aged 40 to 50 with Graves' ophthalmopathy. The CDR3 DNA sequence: TGTGCCAGCGACTCTGGGGCCAACGTCCTGACTTTC. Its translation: CASDSGANVLTF.